This TCR beta chain is from a study of T cells in Graves' hyperthyroidism and ophthalmopathy. Regions amplified from RNA transcripts were the TCR beta CDR3 regions. HTBI primers were used for first-round RT-PCR of the TCR CDR3. MiXCR was run by TCRdb on the multiplex PCR reads, yielding one entry per CDR3 protein. The sample consists of fewer than 400,000 distinct CDR3 sequences, 15% to 18% of them appearing once. This clonotype was seen more than once but under ten times. The study enrolled patients aged 18 to 65 with newly diagnosed hyperthyroidism of under 2 months' duration. Exclusions: uncontrolled infection, other autoimmune disease, pregnancy, lactation. The blood sample predates any ophthalmopathy symptoms, coming from first hyperthyroidism diagnosis. The TCR was taken from a woman aged 18-29 years with Graves' hyperthyroidism that later progressed to Graves' ophthalmopathy. Sequencing input: blood.

CDR3 bases: TGTGCCAGCAGCCGACTAGCGCCGAGCTCCTACAATGAGCAGTTCTTC. This codes for CASSRLAPSSYNEQFF. The chain is built from TRBV7-6 and TRBJ2-1, with 8 bases aligning to TRBD2. The CDR3 extends over 16 amino acids. Germline-derived CDR1 and CDR2 are SGHVS and FNYEAQ. Trimming removed 5 bases from V and 0 bases from J; junction bases left unmatched: 6.